The clone carrying this T cell receptor beta chain was found a few times. Its antigen is unidentified. This entry belongs to a study of relationships among human T cell subsets. Study conclusions and caveats: Regulatory and Th2 subsets had few clones over 100 reads, unlike CD8+ cytotoxic cells.

The T cell receptor alpha and beta CDR3 regions were amplified from mRNA by semiquantitative ARM-PCR. Tagged nested gene-specific primers were used first, then communal superprimers amplified exponentially. TCRdb called the multiplex PCR reads again in MiXCR, with one record for every CDR3 protein. The sample consists of 10,000 to 15,000 distinct CDR3 sequences, roughly two thirds of them appearing once. CDR3 length: 17 amino acids. Germline values: CDR1 SGHVS, CDR2 FQNEAQ. Trimming took off 2 bases at V and 2 bases at J, with 18 bases between the two ends. Bead selections for CD25, CD56 and CD294 left a flow-through collected as Th1 cells.

Source material: CD4+ Th1 cells sorted from blood. This chain links TRBV7-8 with TRBJ2-5; the D gene could be TRBD1 or TRBD2 (5 bases each). The receptor's source is a man in his forties or fifties in good health. The CDR3 DNA reads TGTGCCAGCAGCTTACGACCCCCGGGGACGGCACAAGAGACCCAGTACTTC. The encoded protein is CASSLRPPGTAQETQYF.